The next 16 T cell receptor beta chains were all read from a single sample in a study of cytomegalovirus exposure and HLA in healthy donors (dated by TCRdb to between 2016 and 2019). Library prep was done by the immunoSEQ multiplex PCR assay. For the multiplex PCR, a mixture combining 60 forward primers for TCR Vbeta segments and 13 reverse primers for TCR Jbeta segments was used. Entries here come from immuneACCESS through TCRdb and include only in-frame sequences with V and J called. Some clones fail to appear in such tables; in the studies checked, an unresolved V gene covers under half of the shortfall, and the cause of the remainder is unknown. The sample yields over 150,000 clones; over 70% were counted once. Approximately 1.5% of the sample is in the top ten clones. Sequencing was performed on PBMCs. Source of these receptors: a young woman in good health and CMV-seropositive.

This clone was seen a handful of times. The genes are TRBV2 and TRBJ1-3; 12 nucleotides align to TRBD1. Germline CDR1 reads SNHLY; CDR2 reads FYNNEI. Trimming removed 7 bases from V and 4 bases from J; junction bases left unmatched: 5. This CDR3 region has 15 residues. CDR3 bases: TGTGCCAGCATCGAGGGACAGGGGGCAGGAAACACCATATATTTT. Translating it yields CASIEGQGAGNTIYF.

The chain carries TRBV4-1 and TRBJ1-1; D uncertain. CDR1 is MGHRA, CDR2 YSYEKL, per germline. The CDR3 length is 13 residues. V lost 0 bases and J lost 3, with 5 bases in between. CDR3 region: CASSQDHYTEAFF. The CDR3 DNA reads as TGCGCCAGCAGCCAAGATCATTACACTGAAGCTTTCTTT.

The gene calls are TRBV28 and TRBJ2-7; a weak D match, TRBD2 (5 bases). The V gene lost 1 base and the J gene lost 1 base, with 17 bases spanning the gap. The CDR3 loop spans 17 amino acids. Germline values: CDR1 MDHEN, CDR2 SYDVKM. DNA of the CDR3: TGTGCCAGCAGTTTATCCCTATCTCGAGGGCTTTCCTACGAGCAGTACTTC. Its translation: CASSLSLSRGLSYEQYF.

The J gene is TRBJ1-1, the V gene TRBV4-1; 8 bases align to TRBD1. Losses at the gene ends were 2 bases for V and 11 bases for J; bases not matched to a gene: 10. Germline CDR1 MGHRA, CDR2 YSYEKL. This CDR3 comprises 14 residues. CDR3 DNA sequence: TGCGCCAGCAGCCAACAGGGATATCAGGGGGCGGCTTTCTTT. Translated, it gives CASSQQGYQGAAFF.

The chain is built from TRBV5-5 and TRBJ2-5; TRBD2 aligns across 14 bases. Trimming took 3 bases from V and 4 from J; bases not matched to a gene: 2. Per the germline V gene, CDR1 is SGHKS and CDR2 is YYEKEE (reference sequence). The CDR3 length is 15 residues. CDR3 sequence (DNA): TGTGCCAGCAGCTCTGGACTAGCGGGAGGAGAGACCCAGTACTTC. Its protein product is CASSSGLAGGETQYF.

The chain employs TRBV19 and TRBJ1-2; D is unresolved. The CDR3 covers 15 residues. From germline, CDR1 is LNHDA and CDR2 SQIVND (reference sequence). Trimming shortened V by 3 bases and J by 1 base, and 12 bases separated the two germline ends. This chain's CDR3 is CASSIRARDNYGYTF. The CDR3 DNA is TGTGCCAGTAGTATTCGGGCCCGGGATAACTATGGCTACACCTTC.

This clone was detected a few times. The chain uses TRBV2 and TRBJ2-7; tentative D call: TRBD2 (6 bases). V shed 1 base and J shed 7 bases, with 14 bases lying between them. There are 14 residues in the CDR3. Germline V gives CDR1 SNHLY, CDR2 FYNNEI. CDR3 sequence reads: CASSEDREGGEQYF. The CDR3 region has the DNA TGTGCCAGCAGTGAAGACCGGGAAGGAGGGGAGCAGTACTTC.

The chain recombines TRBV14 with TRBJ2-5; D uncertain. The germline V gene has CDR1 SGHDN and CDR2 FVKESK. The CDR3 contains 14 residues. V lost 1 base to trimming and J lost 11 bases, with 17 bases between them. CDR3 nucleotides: TGTGCCAGCAGCCAAGGACTTCGGGTTCTCGGGCAGTACTTC. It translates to CASSQGLRVLGQYF. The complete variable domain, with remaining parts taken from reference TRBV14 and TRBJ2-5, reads EAGVTQFPSHSVIEKGQTVTLRCDPISGHDNLYWYRRVMGKEIKFLLHFVKESKQDESGMPNNRFLAERTGGTYSTLKVQPAELEDSGVYFCASSQGLRVLGQYFGPGTRLLVL.

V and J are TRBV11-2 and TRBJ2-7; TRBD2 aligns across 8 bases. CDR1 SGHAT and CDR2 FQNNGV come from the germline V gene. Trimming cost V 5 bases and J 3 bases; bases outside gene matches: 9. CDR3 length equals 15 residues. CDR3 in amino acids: CASSKGAGAHYEQYF. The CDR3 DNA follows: TGTGCCAGCAGCAAAGGAGCGGGAGCGCACTACGAGCAGTACTTC.

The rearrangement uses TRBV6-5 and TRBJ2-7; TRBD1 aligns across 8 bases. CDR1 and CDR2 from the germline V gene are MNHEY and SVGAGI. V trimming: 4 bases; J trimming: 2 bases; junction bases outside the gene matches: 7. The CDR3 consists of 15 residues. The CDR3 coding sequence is TGTGCCAGCAGTTCCGTGGGGACAGGTCCCTACGAGCAGTACTTC. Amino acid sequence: CASSSVGTGPYEQYF.

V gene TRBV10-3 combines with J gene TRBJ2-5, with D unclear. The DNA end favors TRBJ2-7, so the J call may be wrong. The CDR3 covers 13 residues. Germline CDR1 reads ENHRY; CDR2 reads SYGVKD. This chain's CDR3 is CAINRGVSYEQYF. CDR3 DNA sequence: TGTGCCATCAATCGCGGTGTCTCCTACGAGCAGTACTTC.

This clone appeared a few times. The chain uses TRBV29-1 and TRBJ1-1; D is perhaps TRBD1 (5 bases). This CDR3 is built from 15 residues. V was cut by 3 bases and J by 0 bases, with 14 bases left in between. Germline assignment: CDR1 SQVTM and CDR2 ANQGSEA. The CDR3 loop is CSVDRTTDMNTEAFF. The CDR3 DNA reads TGCAGCGTTGATCGGACGACAGACATGAACACTGAAGCTTTCTTT.

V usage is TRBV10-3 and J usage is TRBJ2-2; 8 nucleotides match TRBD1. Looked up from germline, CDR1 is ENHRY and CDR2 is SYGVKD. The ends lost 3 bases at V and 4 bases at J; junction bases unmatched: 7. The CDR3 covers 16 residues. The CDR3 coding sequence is TGTGCCATCAGTGATTCCGGGACAGGAGGCACCGGGGAGCTGTTTTTT. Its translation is CAISDSGTGGTGELFF.

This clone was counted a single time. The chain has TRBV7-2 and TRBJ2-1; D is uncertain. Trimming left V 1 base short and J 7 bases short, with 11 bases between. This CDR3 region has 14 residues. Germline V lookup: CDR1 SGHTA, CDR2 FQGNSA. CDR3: CASSLGLGVNEQFF. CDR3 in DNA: TGTGCCAGCAGCTTAGGGCTAGGTGTGAATGAGCAGTTCTTC.

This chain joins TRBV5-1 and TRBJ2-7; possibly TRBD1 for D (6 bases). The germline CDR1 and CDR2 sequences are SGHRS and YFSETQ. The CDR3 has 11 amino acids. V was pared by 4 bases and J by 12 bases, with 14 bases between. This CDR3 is CASSPGTHLYF. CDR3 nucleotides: TGCGCCAGCAGCCCCGGGACACATCTGTACTTC.

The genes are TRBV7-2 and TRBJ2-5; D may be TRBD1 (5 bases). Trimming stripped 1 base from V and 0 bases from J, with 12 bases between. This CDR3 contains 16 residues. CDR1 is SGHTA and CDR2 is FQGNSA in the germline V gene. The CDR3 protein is CASSLEGASYQETQYF. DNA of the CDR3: TGTGCCAGCAGCTTAGAAGGGGCCTCGTACCAAGAGACCCAGTACTTC.